This T cell receptor (beta chain) stems from a study of blood T cells in healthy people across ages. With a J-beta primer mix and a sample-barcoded 5' primer, a second PCR ran about 6 to 11 cycles. Each single sample gave us at least 2.5 million CDR3-containing paired-end reads. TCRdb reanalysed the 5' RACE reads using MiXCR and keeps one entry per CDR3 protein. Among fewer than 800,000 distinct CDR3 sequences, just under 25% were seen once, and the ten largest hold 9.4%. The germline V gene has CDR1 SGHVS and CDR2 FQNEAQ. The CDR3 has 16 amino acids. Trimming cost V 1 base and J 5 bases; bases outside gene matches: 9. With each sample, at least 5 micrograms of total RNA were extracted. These data are also associated with another study on T cells of mothers and their children. That paper adds: Each donor was one of three healthy Caucasian mothers or one of their six children. Sequencing revealed no T cell clones that were persistent and microchimeric.

V usage is TRBV7-8 and J usage is TRBJ2-5; 8 bases align to TRBD1. The specimen was blood. This TCR came from a boy under 18 in good health. The CDR3 nucleotides read TGTGCCAGCAGCTTAGATGACAGGGGCGCCGGGGAGACCCAGTACTTC. It codes for CASSLDDRGAGETQYF.